The clone carrying this T cell receptor (beta chain) has at least ten counts. No antigen is known for it. Sequenced by immunoSEQ multiplex PCR; TCRdb stores in-frame clones only, minus some. The data show some 80,000 clones, with around 86% seen just once and 2% held by the top ten. CDR3 length: 14 amino acids. Germline CDR1 is MNHNY and CDR2 is SVGAGI (reference sequence). V shed 6 bases and J shed 7 bases, with 16 bases lying between them. This specimen belongs to a study of OX40 agonist ivuxolimab in advanced cancers. Study overall: Every 2 weeks, patients received ivuxolimab intravenously, dosed at 0.01 to 10 mg/kg. Three individuals attained partial responses, comprising one hepatocellular carcinoma case and two cutaneous melanoma cases. Findings and limits, study-wide: Some nonresponders additionally presented with little normalized T-cell clonal expansion. In general, CD8+ T cells held more expanded clones than CD4+ did, on average.

This receptor was identified in an adult with an advanced solid tumor such as melanoma, head and neck, liver or kidney cancer. V is TRBV6-6 and J is TRBJ1-5; D remains ambiguous. The sequencing here drew on CD4+ or CD8+ T cells sorted from blood, taken in a trial of the OX40 agonist ivuxolimab. The CDR3 nucleotides read TGTGCCAGCAGGCTGCGGGAAAGTGGACAGCCCCAGCATTTT. Residues: CASRLRESGQPQHF.